This is a list of T cell receptor beta chains from one sample in a study of Tregs in tolerant kidney transplant recipients. Sequencing used immunoSEQ multiplex PCR; TCRdb keeps in-frame clones, though not all of them. This table holds 60,000 to 95,000 clones, roughly 98% found once. The sequences come from CD4+ T cells from blood, collected before the transplant. The receptors shown here come from a human donor who received a combined kidney and bone marrow transplant. Both conserved end residues are part of each CDR3. A D gene is named only where the DNA matches it firmly. Size is omitted from some rows. Given values are once, few, many or a class for expanded clones.

.	TRBV6-1	.	TRBJ2-7	CASSGGAYYEQYF	TGTGCCAGCAGTGGTGGGGCTTACTACGAGCAGTACTTC
.	TRBV27	.	TRBJ1-2	CASSLSVTAPPYGYTF	TGTGCCAGCAGTCTCTCGGTGACTGCGCCCCCCTATGGCTACACCTTC
once	TRBV21-1	.	TRBJ2-7	CASSNPPGQSYEQYF	TGTGCCAGCAGCAACCCGCCGGGACAGTCCTACGAGCAGTACTTC
.	TRBV9	.	TRBJ2-5	CASSVVSDQETQYF	TGTGCCAGCAGCGTAGTCAGCGACCAAGAGACCCAGTACTTC
.	TRBV6-4	.	TRBJ2-3	CASSAGLSTDTQYF	TGTGCCAGCAGTGCGGGGTTATCCACAGATACGCAGTATTTT
.	TRBV5-5	.	TRBJ1-1	CASSLYSMNTEAFF	TGTGCCAGCAGCTTGTACAGCATGAACACTGAAGCTTTCTTT
.	TRBV18	TRBD2	TRBJ2-7	CASSPLAGGMDEQYF	TGTGCCAGCTCACCTCTAGCGGGGGGAATGGACGAGCAGTACTTC
once	TRBV9	.	TRBJ2-2	CASTPSGGTTGELFF	TGTGCCAGCACTCCCTCGGGGGGCACAACCGGGGAGCTGTTTTTT
.	TRBV10-3	.	TRBJ1-1	CAISESRDGNTEAFF	TGTGCCATCAGTGAGTCCCGGGATGGCAACACTGAAGCTTTCTTT
.	TRBV7-9	.	TRBJ1-4	CASSSNNGRANEKLFF	TGTGCCAGCAGCTCGAACAACGGGCGGGCTAATGAAAAACTGTTTTTT
.	TRBV9	TRBD2	TRBJ2-1	CATSRTSANNEQFF	TGTGCCACCTCGAGAACTAGCGCTAACAATGAGCAGTTCTTC
.	TRBV5-1	.	TRBJ2-1	CASGDQGSSYNEQFF	TGCGCCAGCGGAGACCAGGGGAGCTCCTACAATGAGCAGTTCTTC
.	TRBV9	TRBD2	TRBJ2-5	CASSASGLSQETQYF	TGTGCCAGCAGCGCCTCGGGACTATCCCAAGAGACCCAGTACTTC
.	TRBV29-1	TRBD1	TRBJ1-2	CSGGGTENYGYTF	TGCAGCGGTGGAGGGACAGAGAACTATGGCTACACCTTC
.	TRBV27	.	TRBJ2-1	CASSFGENEQFF	TGTGCCAGCAGTTTTGGAGAGAATGAGCAGTTCTTC
once	TRBV18	.	TRBJ2-1	CASSPPAITNEQFF	TGTGCCAGCTCACCACCTGCGATCACCAATGAGCAGTTCTTC
.	TRBV7-2	.	TRBJ1-4	CASRLQGATNEKLFF	TGTGCCAGCAGACTACAAGGGGCAACTAATGAAAAACTGTTTTTT
.	TRBV7-9	TRBD1	TRBJ2-3	CASSLQGEEDTQYF	TGTGCCAGCAGCCTTCAGGGGGAAGAAGATACGCAGTATTTT
.	TRBV6-5	.	TRBJ1-5	CASRSTGTSNQPQHF	TGTGCCAGCAGGTCCACAGGGACTAGCAATCAGCCCCAGCATTTT
.	TRBV21-1	.	TRBJ2-3	CARQGGTDTQYF	TGTGCCAGACAGGGGGGTACAGATACGCAGTATTTT
.	TRBV4-3	.	TRBJ2-3	CASSQDQGTDTQYF	TGCGCCAGCAGCCAAGATCAGGGTACAGATACGCAGTATTTT
.	TRBV10-3	TRBD1	TRBJ1-2	CALGQDPNYGYTF	TGTGCCCTCGGACAGGACCCTAACTATGGCTACACCTTC
.	TRBV7-6	.	TRBJ1-3	CASSLEASGWSRNTIYF	TGTGCCAGCAGCTTAGAGGCCAGCGGATGGTCCCGGAACACCATATATTTT
.	TRBV7-3	.	TRBJ2-3	CASSRPPRGGSTDTQYF	TGTGCCAGCAGCCGTCCCCCCCGTGGGGGGAGCACAGATACGCAGTATTTT
.	TRBV18	TRBD1	TRBJ2-7	CASSKGDRGDEQYF	TGTGCCAGCTCAAAGGGGGACAGGGGGGACGAGCAGTACTTC
.	TRBV23-1	.	TRBJ2-3	CASSQSSRDSRLNTQYF	TGCGCCAGCAGTCAATCATCCAGGGACTCCCGTTTGAATACGCAGTATTTT
once	TRBV7-9	.	TRBJ1-5	CASSLETGQPQHF	TGTGCCAGCAGCTTGGAGACGGGACAGCCCCAGCATTTT
once	TRBV5-1	TRBD2	TRBJ2-3	CASGLQLAPSTDTQYF	TGCGCCAGCGGACTTCAACTAGCGCCAAGCACAGATACGCAGTATTTT
.	TRBV7-3	TRBD1	TRBJ1-2	CASSSTGNYGYTF	TGTGCCAGCAGCTCGACAGGGAACTATGGCTACACCTTC
.	TRBV6-5	TRBD1	TRBJ1-1	CASSYSTGTGDRAFF	TGTGCCAGCAGTTACTCCACCGGGACAGGGGATCGGGCTTTCTTT
.	TRBV27	.	TRBJ2-3	CASSFRELTDTQYF	TGTGCCAGCAGTTTTCGCGAACTCACAGATACGCAGTATTTT
once	TRBV11-3	.	TRBJ2-7	CASSLRDSGPYEQYF	TGTGCCAGCAGCTTAAGGGACAGCGGGCCCTACGAGCAGTACTTC
.	TRBV7-9	.	TRBJ1-2	CASSFGQGYGYTF	TGTGCCAGCAGCTTTGGGCAGGGATATGGCTACACCTTC
.	TRBV11-3	.	TRBJ2-1	CASSQMRNEQFF	TGTGCCAGCAGCCAGATGAGGAATGAGCAGTTCTTC
.	TRBV27	TRBD1	TRBJ1-5	CASSTRQGGVQPQHF	TGTGCCAGCAGTACACGACAGGGAGGTGTGCAGCCCCAGCATTTT
.	TRBV4-1	.	TRBJ2-5	CASSRQTARQETQYF	TGCGCCAGCAGCCGTCAGACAGCCCGGCAGGAGACCCAGTACTTC
.	TRBV11-2	TRBD2	TRBJ2-1	CASSQVRGSYNEQFF	TGTGCCAGCAGTCAAGTGCGGGGGTCCTACAATGAGCAGTTCTTC
.	TRBV10-3	.	TRBJ1-2	CAASGDQDGYTF	TGTGCCGCCTCAGGGGACCAAGATGGCTACACCTTC
.	TRBV19	.	TRBJ1-3	CASSIEGASSGNTIYF	TGTGCCAGTAGTATCGAAGGGGCGTCCTCTGGAAACACCATATATTTT
.	TRBV7-8	TRBD1	TRBJ1-2	CASSLDRGPRSYGYTF	TGTGCCAGCAGCTTAGACAGGGGGCCGCGTAGCTATGGCTACACCTTC
.	TRBV7-9	TRBD2	TRBJ2-7	CASSTSGVTYEQYF	TGTGCCAGCAGCACTAGCGGGGTTACCTACGAGCAGTACTTC
.	TRBV5-5	TRBD2	TRBJ2-3	CASSSLVSGGADTQYF	TGTGCCAGCAGCTCGCTAGTGAGCGGGGGGGCAGATACGCAGTATTTT
once	TRBV2	.	TRBJ2-1	CASTIDSRSYNEQFF	TGTGCCAGCACAATAGACAGCCGCTCCTACAATGAGCAGTTCTTC
.	TRBV2	.	TRBJ1-1	CASSSEDTEAFF	TGTGCCAGCAGTTCAGAAGACACTGAAGCTTTCTTT
.	TRBV6-4	TRBD1	TRBJ1-1	CASSLATGAEAFF	TGTGCCAGCAGCCTAGCGACAGGGGCTGAAGCTTTCTTT
.	TRBV28	.	TRBJ2-6	CASSHDSNFGANVLTF	TGTGCCAGCAGCCATGATTCGAACTTTGGGGCCAACGTCCTGACTTTC
.	TRBV6-1	.	TRBJ1-2	CASSDTGNYGYTF	TGTGCCAGCAGTGATACAGGGAACTATGGCTACACCTTC
.	TRBV7-2	TRBD2	TRBJ2-5	CASSSSLAGGETQYF	TGTGCCAGCAGCTCGTCTCTAGCGGGAGGAGAGACCCAGTACTTC
.	TRBV12-2	.	TRBJ2-7	CASRLVGGYEQYF	TGTGCAAGTCGCTTAGTCGGCGGTTACGAGCAGTACTTC
.	TRBV6-1	.	TRBJ1-5	CASRDIYSNQPQHF	TGTGCCAGCAGGGACATCTATAGCAATCAGCCCCAGCATTTT
.	TRBV5-1	.	TRBJ2-1	CASSSLANSYNEQFF	TGCGCCAGCAGCTCCCTAGCGAACTCCTACAATGAGCAGTTCTTC
once	TRBV7-3	TRBD2	TRBJ2-6	CASSFQTGTSGAGANVLTF	TGTGCCAGCAGCTTTCAAACAGGGACTAGCGGGGCTGGGGCCAACGTCCTGACTTTC
.	TRBV5-1	TRBD1	TRBJ2-5	CASSFIQGLSETQYF	TGCGCCAGCAGCTTCATACAGGGGCTGTCAGAGACCCAGTACTTC
once	TRBV4-3	.	TRBJ1-2	CASSQVVGAVVYGYTF	TGCGCCAGCAGCCAAGTTGTGGGGGCTGTGGTCTATGGCTACACCTTC